The present T cell receptor beta chain was sequenced within a study of shared clonotypes between healthy human individuals. Findings of the study overall: Estimated richness was generally greater in naive than memory subsets. Apart from blood, nothing was sampled; tissue repertoires likely differ.

Researchers partitioned CD4+ cells into CD45RA+ naive and CD45RA-negative memory subsets. Across several immunoSEQ plates, the genomic DNA of each subset was split evenly. TCRdb's copy holds only in-frame clones and misses some; the assay was immunoSEQ multiplex PCR. This sample has around 180,000 clones, with roughly 91% found just once. V shed 8 bases and J shed 2 bases, with 10 bases lying between them. Germline V lookup: CDR1 MDHEN, CDR2 SYDVKM. The CDR3 sequence is 12 residues long. Worth noting for this clone: The antigen remains unidentified.

The chain uses TRBV28 and TRBJ2-7, with no clear D. This TCR came from a woman aged 25 to 39 in good health. Material for sequencing was naive CD4+ T cells sorted from blood. Subset noted: CD45RA+ positively selected. The CDR3 is CASGLNTYEQYF. CDR3 sequence (DNA): TGTGCCAGCGGGCTGAACACCTACGAGCAGTACTTC.